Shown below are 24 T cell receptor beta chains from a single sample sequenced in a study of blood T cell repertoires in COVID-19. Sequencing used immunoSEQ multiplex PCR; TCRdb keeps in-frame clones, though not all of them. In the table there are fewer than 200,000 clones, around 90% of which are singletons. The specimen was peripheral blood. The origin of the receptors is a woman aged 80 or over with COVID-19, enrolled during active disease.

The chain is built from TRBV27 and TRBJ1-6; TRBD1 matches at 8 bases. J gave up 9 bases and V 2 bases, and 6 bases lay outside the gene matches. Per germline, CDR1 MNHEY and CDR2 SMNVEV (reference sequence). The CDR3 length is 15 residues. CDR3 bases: TGTGCCAGCAGTTTAAACATGGGGACAGGTTCACCCCTCCACTTT. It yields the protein CASSLNMGTGSPLHF.

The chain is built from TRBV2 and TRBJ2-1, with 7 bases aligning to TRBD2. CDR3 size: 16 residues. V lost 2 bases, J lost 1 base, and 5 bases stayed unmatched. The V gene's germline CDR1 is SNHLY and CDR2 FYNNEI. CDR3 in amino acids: CASSELGEGSYNEQFF. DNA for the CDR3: TGTGCCAGCAGTGAATTGGGGGAGGGTTCCTACAATGAGCAGTTCTTC.

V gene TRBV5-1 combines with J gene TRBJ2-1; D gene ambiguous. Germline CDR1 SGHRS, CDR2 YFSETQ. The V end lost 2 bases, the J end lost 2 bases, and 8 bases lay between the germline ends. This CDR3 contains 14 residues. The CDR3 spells CASSLDEAYNEQFF. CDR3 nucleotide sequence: TGCGCCAGCAGCTTAGACGAGGCCTACAATGAGCAGTTCTTC.

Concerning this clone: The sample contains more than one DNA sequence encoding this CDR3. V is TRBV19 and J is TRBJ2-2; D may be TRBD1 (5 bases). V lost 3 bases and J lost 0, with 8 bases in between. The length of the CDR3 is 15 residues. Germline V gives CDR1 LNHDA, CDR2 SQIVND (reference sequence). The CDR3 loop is CASSIQGTNTGELFF. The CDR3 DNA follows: TGTGCCAGTAGTATCCAGGGAACGAACACCGGGGAGCTGTTTTTT. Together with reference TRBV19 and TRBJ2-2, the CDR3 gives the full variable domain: DGGITQSPKYLFRKEGQNVTLSCEQNLNHDAMYWYRQDPGQGLRLIYYSQIVNDFQKGDIAEGYSVSREKKESFPLTVTSAQKNPTAFYLCASSIQGTNTGELFFGEGSRLTVL.

This chain's CDR3 is CASRPADGYTF. In DNA, the CDR3 is TGTGCCAGCAGACCTGCGGATGGCTACACCTTC. The rearrangement uses TRBV6-5 and TRBJ1-2; D remains unclear. CDR3 length: 11 amino acids. Trimming left V 6 bases short and J 6 bases short, with 8 bases between. CDR1 MNHEY and CDR2 SVGAGI come from the germline V gene.

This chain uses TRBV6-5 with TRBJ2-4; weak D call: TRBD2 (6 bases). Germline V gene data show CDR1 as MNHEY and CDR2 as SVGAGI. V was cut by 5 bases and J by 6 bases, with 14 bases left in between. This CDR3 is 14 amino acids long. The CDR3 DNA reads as TGTGCCAGCAGTCCCCTCCGGAGGGTAAACATTCAGTACTTC. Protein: CASSPLRRVNIQYF.

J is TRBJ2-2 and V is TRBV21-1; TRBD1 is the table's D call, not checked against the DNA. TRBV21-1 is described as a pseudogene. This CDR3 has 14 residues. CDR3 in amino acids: CASTDNQDTGELFF. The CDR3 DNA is TGTGCCAGCACGGACAACCAGGACACCGGGGAGCTGTTTTTT.

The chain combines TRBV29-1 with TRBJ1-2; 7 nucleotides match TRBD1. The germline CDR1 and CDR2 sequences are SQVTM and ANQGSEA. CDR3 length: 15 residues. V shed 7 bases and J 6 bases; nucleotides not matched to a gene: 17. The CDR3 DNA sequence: TGCAGCGCCCTGGGCACGACAGGGCTTTACCATGGCTACACCTTC. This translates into CSALGTTGLYHGYTF.

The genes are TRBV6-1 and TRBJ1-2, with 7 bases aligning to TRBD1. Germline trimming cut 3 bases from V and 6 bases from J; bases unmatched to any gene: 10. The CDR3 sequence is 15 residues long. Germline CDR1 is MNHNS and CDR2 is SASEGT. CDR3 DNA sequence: TGTGCCAGCAGTGATGCGACAGGGCGGTTTAATGGCTACACCTTC. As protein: CASSDATGRFNGYTF.

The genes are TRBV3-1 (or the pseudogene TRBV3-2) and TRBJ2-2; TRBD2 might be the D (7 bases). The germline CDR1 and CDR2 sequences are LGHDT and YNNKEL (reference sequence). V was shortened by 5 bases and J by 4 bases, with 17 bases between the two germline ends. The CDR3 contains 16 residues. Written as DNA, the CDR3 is TGTGCCAGCAGCTCACAGGGAGGGTCGGGCACCGGGGAGCTGTTTTTT. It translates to CASSSQGGSGTGELFF.

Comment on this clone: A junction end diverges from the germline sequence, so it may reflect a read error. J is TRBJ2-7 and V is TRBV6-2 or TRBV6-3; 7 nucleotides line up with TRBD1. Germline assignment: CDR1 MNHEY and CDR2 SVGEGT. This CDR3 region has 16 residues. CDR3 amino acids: CASSYPAGGVTYGQYF. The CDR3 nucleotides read TGTGCCAGCAGTTACCCAGCAGGGGGAGTTACTTACGGGCAGTACTTC.

CDR3: CASFPGQVGVSYTF. The CDR3 nucleotides read TGTGCCAGCTTCCCGGGACAGGTGGGCGTAAGCTACACCTTC. V usage is TRBV18 and J usage is TRBJ1-2, with TRBD1 identical over 8 bases. The CDR3 is 14 amino acids. CDR1 and CDR2 from the germline V gene are KGHSH and LQKENI. The V segment lost 7 bases and the J segment 9 bases; nucleotides outside the gene matches: 13. The variable domain in full, with the rest retrieved from reference TRBV18 and TRBJ1-2, is NAGVMQNPRHLVRRRGQEARLRCSPMKGHSHVYWYRQLPEEGLKFMVYLQKENIIDESGMPKERFSAEFPKEGPSILRIQQVVRGDSAAYFCASFPGQVGVSYTFGSGTRLTVV.

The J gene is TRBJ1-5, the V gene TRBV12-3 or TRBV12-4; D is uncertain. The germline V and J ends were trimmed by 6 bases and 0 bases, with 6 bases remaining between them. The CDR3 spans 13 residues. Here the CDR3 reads CASSPNSNQPQHF. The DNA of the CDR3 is TGTGCCAGCAGCCCTAATAGCAATCAGCCCCAGCATTTT.

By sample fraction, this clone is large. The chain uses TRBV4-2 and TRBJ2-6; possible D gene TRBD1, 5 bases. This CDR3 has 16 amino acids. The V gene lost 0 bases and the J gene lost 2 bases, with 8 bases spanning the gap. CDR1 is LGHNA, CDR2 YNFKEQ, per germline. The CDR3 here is CASSQDSGTGANVLTF. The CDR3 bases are TGTGCCAGCAGCCAAGATTCAGGGACTGGGGCCAACGTCCTGACTTTC.

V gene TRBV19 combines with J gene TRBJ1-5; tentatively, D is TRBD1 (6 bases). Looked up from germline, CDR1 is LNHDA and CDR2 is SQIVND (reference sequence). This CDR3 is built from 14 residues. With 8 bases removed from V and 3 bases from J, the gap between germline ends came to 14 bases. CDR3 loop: CASGVGGLNQPQHF. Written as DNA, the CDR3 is TGTGCCAGTGGCGTCGGGGGGCTCAATCAGCCCCAGCATTTT.

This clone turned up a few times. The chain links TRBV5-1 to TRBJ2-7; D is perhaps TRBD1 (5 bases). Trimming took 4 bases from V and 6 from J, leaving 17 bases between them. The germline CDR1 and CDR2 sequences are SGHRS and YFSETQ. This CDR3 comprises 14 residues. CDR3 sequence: CASSKGLFDSEQYF. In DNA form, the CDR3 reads TGCGCCAGCAGCAAGGGGCTGTTTGACTCCGAGCAGTACTTC.

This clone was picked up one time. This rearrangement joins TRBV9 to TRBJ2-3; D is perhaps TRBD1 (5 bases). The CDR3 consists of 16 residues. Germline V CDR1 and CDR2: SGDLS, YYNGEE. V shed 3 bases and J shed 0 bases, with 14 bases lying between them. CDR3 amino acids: CASSARAFASTDTQYF. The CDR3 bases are TGTGCCAGCAGCGCCAGGGCGTTTGCTAGCACAGATACGCAGTATTTT.

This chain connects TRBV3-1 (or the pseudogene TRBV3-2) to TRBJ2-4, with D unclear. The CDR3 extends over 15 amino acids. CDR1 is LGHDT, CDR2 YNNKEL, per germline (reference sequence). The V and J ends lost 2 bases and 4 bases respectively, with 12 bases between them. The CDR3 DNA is TGTGCCAGCAGCCAAAGTGAGTCACGGAAAAACATTCAGTACTTC. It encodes CASSQSESRKNIQYF.

CDR3 protein: CASSQGSGSYWTQYF. The CDR3 coding sequence is TGTGCCAGCAGCCAAGGTAGCGGGAGTTATTGGACCCAGTACTTC. The chain is built from TRBV14 and TRBJ2-5; 9 bases agree with TRBD2. Trimming removed 1 base from V and 7 bases from J; junction bases left unmatched: 7. CDR3 length equals 15 residues. The germline V gene encodes CDR1 SGHDN and CDR2 FVKESK. Looking up the rest from reference TRBV14 and TRBJ2-5 gives the full variable domain: EAGVTQFPSHSVIEKGQTVTLRCDPISGHDNLYWYRRVMGKEIKFLLHFVKESKQDESGMPNNRFLAERTGGTYSTLKVQPAELEDSGVYFCASSQGSGSYWTQYFGPGTRLLVL.

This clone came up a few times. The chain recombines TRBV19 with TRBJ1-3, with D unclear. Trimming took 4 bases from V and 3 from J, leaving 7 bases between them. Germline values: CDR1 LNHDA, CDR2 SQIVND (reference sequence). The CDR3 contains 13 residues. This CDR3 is CASSTGVGNTIYF. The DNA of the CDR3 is TGTGCCAGTAGTACCGGGGTTGGAAACACCATATATTTT.

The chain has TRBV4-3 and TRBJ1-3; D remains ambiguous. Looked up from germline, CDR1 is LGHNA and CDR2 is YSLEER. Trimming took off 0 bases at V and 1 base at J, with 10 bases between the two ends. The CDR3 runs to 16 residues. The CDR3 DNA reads TGCGCCAGCAGCCAAGATCCTGCGGGGTCTGGAAACACCATATATTTT. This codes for CASSQDPAGSGNTIYF.

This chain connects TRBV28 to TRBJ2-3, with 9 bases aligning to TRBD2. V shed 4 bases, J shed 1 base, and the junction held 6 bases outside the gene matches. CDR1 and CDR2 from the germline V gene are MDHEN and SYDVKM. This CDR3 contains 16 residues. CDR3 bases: TGTGCCAGCAGTTCCCCGTTAGCGGGGGGCACAGATACGCAGTATTTT. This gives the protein CASSSPLAGGTDTQYF.

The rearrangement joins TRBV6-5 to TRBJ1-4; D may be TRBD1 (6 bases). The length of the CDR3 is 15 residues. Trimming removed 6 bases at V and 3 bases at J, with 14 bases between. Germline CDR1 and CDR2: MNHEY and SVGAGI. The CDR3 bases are TGTGCCAGCAGCCGCGACAGGACCCCTAATGAAAAACTGTTTTTT. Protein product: CASSRDRTPNEKLFF.

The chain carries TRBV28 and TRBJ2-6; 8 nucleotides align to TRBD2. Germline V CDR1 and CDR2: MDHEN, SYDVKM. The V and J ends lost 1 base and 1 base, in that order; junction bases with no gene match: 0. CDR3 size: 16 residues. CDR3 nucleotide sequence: TGTGCCAGCAGTTTATTAGCGGGATCTGGGGCCAACGTCCTGACTTTC. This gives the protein CASSLLAGSGANVLTF. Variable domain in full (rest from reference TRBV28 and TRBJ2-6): DVKVTQSSRYLVKRTGEKVFLECVQDMDHENMFWYRQDPGLGLRLIYFSYDVKMKEKGDIPEGYSVSREKKERFSLILESASTNQTSMYLCASSLLAGSGANVLTFGAGSRLTVL.